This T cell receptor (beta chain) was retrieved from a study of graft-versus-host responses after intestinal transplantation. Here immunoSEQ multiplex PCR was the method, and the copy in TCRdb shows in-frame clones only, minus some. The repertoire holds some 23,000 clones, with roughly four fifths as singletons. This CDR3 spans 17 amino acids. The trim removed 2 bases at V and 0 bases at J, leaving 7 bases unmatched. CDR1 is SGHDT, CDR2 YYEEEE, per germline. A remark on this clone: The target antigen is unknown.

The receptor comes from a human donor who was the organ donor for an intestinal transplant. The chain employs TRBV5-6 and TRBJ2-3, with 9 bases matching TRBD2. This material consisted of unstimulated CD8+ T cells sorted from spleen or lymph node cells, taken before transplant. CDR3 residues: CASSLGTSPASTDTQYF. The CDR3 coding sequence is TGTGCCAGCAGCTTAGGGACTAGCCCTGCTAGCACAGATACGCAGTATTTT.